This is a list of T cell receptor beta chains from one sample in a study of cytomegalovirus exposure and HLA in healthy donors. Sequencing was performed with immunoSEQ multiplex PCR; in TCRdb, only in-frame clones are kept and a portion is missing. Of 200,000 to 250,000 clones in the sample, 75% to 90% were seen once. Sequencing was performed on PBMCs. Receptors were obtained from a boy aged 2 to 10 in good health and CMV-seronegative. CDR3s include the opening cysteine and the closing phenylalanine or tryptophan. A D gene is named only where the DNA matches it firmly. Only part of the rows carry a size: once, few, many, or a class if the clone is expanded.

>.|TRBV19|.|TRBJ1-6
TGTGCCAGTAGTAGACAGCCCTTTAGGTCACCCCTCCACTTT
CASSRQPFRSPLHF
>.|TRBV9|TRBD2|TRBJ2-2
TGTGCCAGCAGCGTAGCTAGCGGGGCCGGGGAGCTGTTTTTT
CASSVASGAGELFF
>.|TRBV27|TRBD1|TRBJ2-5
TGTGCCAGCAGTTTTAGGGACAGGGGAGGGGAGACCCAGTACTTC
CASSFRDRGGETQYF
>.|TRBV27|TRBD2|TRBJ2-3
TGTGCCAGCAGTATTAGCGGGCTTAGCACAGATACGCAGTATTTT
CASSISGLSTDTQYF
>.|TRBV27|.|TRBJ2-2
TGTGCCAGCAGTTCGTCAATACTCACCGGGGAGCTGTTTTTT
CASSSSILTGELFF
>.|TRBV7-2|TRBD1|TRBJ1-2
TGTGCCAGCAGCTCCCCGGGACAGGACGAACCCCAAGACTATGGCTACACCTTC
CASSSPGQDEPQDYGYTF
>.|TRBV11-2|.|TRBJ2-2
TGTGCCAGCAGCCCCGGTGTGGGGCAAATGAACACCGGGGAGCTGTTTTTT
CASSPGVGQMNTGELFF
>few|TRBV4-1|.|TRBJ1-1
TGCGCCAGCTCAGCTGGTACGGGGACTGAAGCTTTCTTT
CASSAGTGTEAFF
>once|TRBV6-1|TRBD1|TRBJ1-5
TGTGCCAGCAGGACCCAGGGGGCTAATCAGCCCCAGCATTTT
CASRTQGANQPQHF
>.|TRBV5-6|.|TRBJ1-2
TGTGCCAGCAGCTTTTCAGGGGACCATGGCTACACCTTC
CASSFSGDHGYTF
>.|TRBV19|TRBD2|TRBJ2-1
TGTGCCAGTAGTGCCACCGGCGGGGGAGGCTCCTACAATGAGCAGTTCTTC
CASSATGGGGSYNEQFF
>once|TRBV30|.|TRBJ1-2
TGTGCCTGGAGCAGGGAAATCGGTGGCTACACCTTC
CAWSREIGGYTF
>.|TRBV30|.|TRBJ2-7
TGTGCCTGGAGTGTAACTTACGAGCAGTACTTC
CAWSVTYEQYF
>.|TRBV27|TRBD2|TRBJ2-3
TGTGCCAGCAGTCCCCGACTAGCGGGACCAGATACGCAGTATTTT
CASSPRLAGPDTQYF
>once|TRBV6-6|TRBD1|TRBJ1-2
TGTGCCAGCGCCTGGACCGGGACAGGGGAAAATGGCTACACCTTC
CASAWTGTGENGYTF
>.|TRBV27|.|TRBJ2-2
TGTGCCAGCAGTTTAACGGGAGCGGCCGGGGAGCTGTTTTTT
CASSLTGAAGELFF
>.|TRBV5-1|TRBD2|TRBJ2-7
TGCGCCAGCAGCTTGGCCGTGACTAGCGGGGCCCCCTACGAGCAGTACTTC
CASSLAVTSGAPYEQYF
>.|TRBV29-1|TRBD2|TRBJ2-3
TGCAGCGTTGTAGGGACTAGCGGGGGGGCAACAGATACGCAGTATTTT
CSVVGTSGGATDTQYF
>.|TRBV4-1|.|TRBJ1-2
TGCGCCAGCAGCCAAGGGGCGTTGGGTGGCTACACCTTC
CASSQGALGGYTF
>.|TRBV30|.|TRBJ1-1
TGTGCCTGGACGTCCCAGGGTTCTAGTGAAGCTTTCTTT
CAWTSQGSSEAFF
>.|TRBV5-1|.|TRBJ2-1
TGCGCCAGCAGCCAGACATTAATGAATGAGCAGTTCTTC
CASSQTLMNEQFF
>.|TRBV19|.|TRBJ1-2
TGTGCCAGTAGTACCAGTCCCGGGACAAGAGGCTACACCTTC
CASSTSPGTRGYTF
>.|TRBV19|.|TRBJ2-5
TGTGCCAGTAGTAGCGGGGTACTTTCAGAGACCCAGTACTTC
CASSSGVLSETQYF
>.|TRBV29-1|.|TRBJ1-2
TGCAGCGCCCTGGGCCAGGGAAACTATGGCTACACCTTC
CSALGQGNYGYTF
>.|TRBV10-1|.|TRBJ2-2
TGCGCCAGCAGTGAGGGGGCAAGAAGGGAGCTGTTTTTT
CASSEGARRELFF
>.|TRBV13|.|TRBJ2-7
TGTGCCAGCAGCTCTCCATCCGGTGGAGCCTACGAGCAGTACTTC
CASSSPSGGAYEQYF
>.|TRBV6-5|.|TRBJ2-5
TGTGCCAGCAGTTACAGGGGGCAAGAGACCCAGTACTTC
CASSYRGQETQYF
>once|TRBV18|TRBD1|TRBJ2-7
TGTGCCAGCTCAGCCCTCCAAACAGGGGCCTACGAGCAGTACTTC
CASSALQTGAYEQYF
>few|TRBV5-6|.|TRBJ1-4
TGTGCCAGCAGCTTGGCCGGGGTTAATGAAAAACTGTTTTTT
CASSLAGVNEKLFF
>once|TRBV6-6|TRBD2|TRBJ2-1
TGTGCCAGCAGTTACGTGGCTAGCGGGGGCAATGAGCAGTTCTTC
CASSYVASGGNEQFF
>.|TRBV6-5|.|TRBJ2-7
TGTGCCAGCAGTTACCGGGGGAACTACGAGCAGTACTTC
CASSYRGNYEQYF
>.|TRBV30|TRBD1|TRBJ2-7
TGTGCTGCCTCGGGACAGGGCCAAGCCCACTACGGGCAGTACTTC
CAASGQGQAHYGQYF